This TCR beta chain was sequenced for a study of cytomegalovirus exposure and HLA in healthy donors. Broader study findings: As was reported, the HLA-A and HLA-B alleles of most subjects were accurately predicted from TCR beta sequences. Cytomegalovirus status was reportedly diagnosed by the classifier with high specificity and sensitivity.

A note on this clone: Its antigen is undetermined.

Researchers ran the PCR with 60 Vbeta and 13 Jbeta primers. Generated by immunoSEQ multiplex PCR, the TCRdb table keeps only in-frame clones and is missing some. The sample contains 150,000 to 180,000 clones, roughly 80% of which appear only once. The TCR was taken from a man aged 25 to 40 in good health and CMV-seropositive. The sample taken for sequencing was PBMCs.

The CDR3, as DNA: TGTGCCAGCTCACGACCGGGACAGGGGAACAATGAGCAGTTCTTC. Translation: CASSRPGQGNNEQFF. This chain joins TRBV18 and TRBJ2-1, with 10 bases matching TRBD1. CDR1 and CDR2 from the germline V gene are KGHSH and LQKENI. The CDR3 has 15 residues. Trimming at V came to 4 bases and at J to 5 bases, leaving 5 bases not matched to a gene.